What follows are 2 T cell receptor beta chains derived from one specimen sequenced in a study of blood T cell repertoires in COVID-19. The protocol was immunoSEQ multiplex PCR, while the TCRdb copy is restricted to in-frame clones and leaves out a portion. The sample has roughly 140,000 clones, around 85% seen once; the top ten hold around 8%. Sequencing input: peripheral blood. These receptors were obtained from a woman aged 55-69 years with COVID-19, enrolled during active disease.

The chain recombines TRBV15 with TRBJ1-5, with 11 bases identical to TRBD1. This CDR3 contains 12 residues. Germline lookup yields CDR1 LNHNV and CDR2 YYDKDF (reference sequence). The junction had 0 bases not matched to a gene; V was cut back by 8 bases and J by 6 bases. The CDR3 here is CATGQGAQPQHF. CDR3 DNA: TGTGCCACCGGACAGGGGGCTCAGCCCCAGCATTTT. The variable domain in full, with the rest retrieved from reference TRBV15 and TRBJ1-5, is DAMVIQNPRYQVTQFGKPVTLSCSQTLNHNVMYWYQQKSSQAPKLLFHYYDKDFNNEADTPDNFQSRRPNTSFCFLDIRSPGLGDTAMYLCATGQGAQPQHFGDGTRLSIL.

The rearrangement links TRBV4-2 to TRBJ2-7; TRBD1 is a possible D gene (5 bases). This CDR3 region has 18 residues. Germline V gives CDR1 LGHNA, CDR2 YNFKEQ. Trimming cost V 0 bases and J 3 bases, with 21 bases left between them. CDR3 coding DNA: TGTGCCAGCAGCCAAGAAGTTTTAGACAGTTCGATTAACTACGAGCAGTACTTC. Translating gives CASSQEVLDSSINYEQYF.